This T cell receptor (beta chain) was identified during a study of blood T cell repertoires in COVID-19. This clone has a single count. The protocol was immunoSEQ multiplex PCR, while the TCRdb copy is restricted to in-frame clones and leaves out a portion. The sample has over 120,000 clones; around 81% are singletons. Sequenced: peripheral blood. This sequence originates from a human donor in a cohort sampled during active COVID-19.

The CDR3 DNA reads as TGTGCCAGAAGCTTAACTAGCGGCACCTACGAGCAGTACTTC. It encodes CARSLTSGTYEQYF. The chain combines TRBV5-3 with TRBJ2-7, with TRBD2 identical over 8 bases. TRBV5-3 is an ORF for which the function is uncertain. CDR3 length equals 14 residues. V was clipped by 2 bases and J by 2 bases; unmatched bases: 3.